A selection of T cell receptor beta chains follows, all from one sample in a study of cytomegalovirus exposure and HLA in healthy donors. The method was immunoSEQ multiplex PCR; TCRdb's version includes in-frame clones alone and lacks a portion of them. The sample contains about 160,000 clones, roughly 80% of which appear only once. The sample taken for sequencing was PBMCs. The source of these receptors is a woman aged 25 to 45 in good health and CMV-seronegative. Both conserved end residues are part of each CDR3. The D gene is left open where the match is weak. Clone size, where shown, is once, few, many, or a class for clones that have expanded.

d_call j_call v_call clone_size cdr3_aa cdr3_nt
TRBD1 TRBJ1-6 TRBV6-5 once CASGYKGAVSPLHF TGTGCCAGCGGTTATAAGGGGGCGGTTTCACCCCTCCACTTT
- TRBJ2-2 TRBV5-1 - CASTAGVNTGELFF TGCGCCAGCACGGCAGGGGTCAACACCGGGGAGCTGTTTTTT
TRBD1 TRBJ1-6 TRBV19 - CASRLGQGMDSPLHF TGTGCCAGTAGGCTGGGACAGGGGATGGATTCACCCCTCCACTTT
TRBD2 TRBJ2-5 TRBV12-5 - CASGLGPSGGETQYF TGTGCTAGTGGTTTGGGCCCTAGCGGGGGGGAGACCCAGTACTTC
TRBD1 TRBJ2-6 TRBV6-6 - CASINAQGVFNVLTF TGTGCCAGCATAAACGCGCAGGGGGTTTTTAACGTCCTGACTTTC
TRBD2 TRBJ2-2 TRBV5-1 - CASSLDPTSGGTTGELFF TGCGCCAGCAGCTTGGACCCCACTAGCGGGGGAACCACGGGGGAGCTGTTTTTT
- TRBJ1-5 TRBV2 - CASSVGLGQPQHF TGTGCCAGCAGTGTGGGGCTGGGTCAGCCCCAGCATTTT
- TRBJ1-5 TRBV2 - CASSFGQISNQPQHF TGTGCCAGCAGTTTTGGACAGATTAGCAATCAGCCCCAGCATTTT
TRBD1 TRBJ1-2 TRBV5-8 - CASSSAFGTGLGDYGYTF TGTGCCAGCAGCTCAGCCTTCGGGACAGGGCTGGGGGACTATGGCTACACCTTC
TRBD1 TRBJ1-1 TRBV6-6 - CASRPGTAEAFF TGTGCCAGCAGACCAGGGACAGCTGAAGCTTTCTTT
- TRBJ1-2 TRBV25-1 - CASTDSSPDGYTF TGTGCCAGTACGGACTCATCCCCGGATGGCTACACCTTC
TRBD1 TRBJ1-4 TRBV5-5 - CASSLTGGNEKLFF TGTGCCAGCAGCCTGACAGGGGGTAATGAAAAACTGTTTTTT
TRBD2 TRBJ2-7 TRBV6-5 - CASSASGGAGRQYF TGTGCCAGCAGCGCTAGCGGGGGGGCCGGTCGGCAGTACTTC
- TRBJ2-7 TRBV4-2 - CASSQEEGYEQYF TGTGCCAGCAGCCAAGAGGAGGGGTACGAGCAGTACTTC
TRBD2 TRBJ2-2 TRBV10-3 - CAIRAGVTNTGELFF TGTGCCATCAGGGCGGGGGTGACCAACACCGGGGAGCTGTTTTTT
TRBD1 TRBJ1-2 TRBV6-6 once CASSYPLSGGDGYTF TGTGCCAGCAGTTACCCGTTGTCAGGGGGCGATGGCTACACCTTC
TRBD1 TRBJ2-2 TRBV19 - CASSSSGTATGELFF TGTGCCAGTAGTTCATCCGGGACAGCTACCGGGGAGCTGTTTTTT
- TRBJ2-7 TRBV27 - CASSLTVGRDISYEQYF TGTGCCAGCAGTTTAACTGTGGGAAGGGACATCTCCTACGAGCAGTACTTC
TRBD2 TRBJ2-1 TRBV5-1 - CASSYPGTSNEQFF TGCGCCAGCAGTTACCCCGGGACTAGCAATGAGCAGTTCTTC
- TRBJ1-3 TRBV6-1 - CASSLTGFGNTIYF TGTGCCAGCAGCCTCACAGGGTTCGGAAACACCATATATTTT
- TRBJ1-3 TRBV28 - CASIQGSGNTIYF TGTGCCAGCATCCAGGGGTCCGGAAACACCATATATTTT
- TRBJ1-2 TRBV4-1 - CASSQEGGSPYGYTF TGCGCCAGCAGCCAAGAAGGGGGATCCCCCTATGGCTACACCTTC
TRBD1 TRBJ1-2 TRBV16 - CASSPEQGTNYGYTF TGTGCCAGCAGCCCCGAACAGGGGACTAACTATGGCTACACCTTC
- TRBJ2-5 TRBV6-5 - CASSFNAGQRTETQYF TGTGCCAGCAGTTTTAACGCGGGACAGAGAACGGAGACCCAGTACTTC
- TRBJ1-5 TRBV2 - CASRGESNQPQHF TGTGCCAGCAGAGGGGAAAGCAATCAGCCCCAGCATTTT
- TRBJ2-5 TRBV5-5 - CASSLKGETQYF TGTGCCAGCAGCTTGAAGGGGGAGACCCAGTACTTC
- TRBJ1-4 TRBV5-1 once CASSFLPGPNEKLFF TGCGCCAGCAGCTTTCTCCCAGGGCCGAATGAAAAACTGTTTTTT
TRBD1 TRBJ1-1 TRBV4-1 - CASSNRDRHLVNTEAFF TGCGCCAGCAGCAACCGGGACAGGCATCTGGTGAACACTGAAGCTTTCTTT
- TRBJ1-1 TRBV2 - CASGVNTEAFF TGTGCCAGTGGAGTGAACACTGAAGCTTTCTTT
- TRBJ2-3 TRBV30 - CAWSPLSRTQYF TGTGCCTGGAGCCCTCTTTCTCGGACGCAGTATTTT
- TRBJ1-2 TRBV9 once CASSVGKEGYTF TGTGCCAGCAGCGTAGGGAAGGAGGGCTACACCTTC
- TRBJ1-6 TRBV2 - CASSDRPRGTLHF TGTGCCAGCAGTGATAGACCGAGGGGGACCCTCCACTTT
- TRBJ2-7 TRBV4-2 - CASSQVSSGYEQYF TGTGCCAGCAGCCAAGTTTCTTCGGGGTACGAGCAGTACTTC
TRBD2 TRBJ2-1 TRBV27 - CASSLAGGPNEQFF TGTGCCAGCAGTTTAGCGGGGGGGCCCAATGAGCAGTTCTTC
- TRBJ1-2 TRBV7-2 - CASSLSSYGYTF TGTGCCAGCAGCTTATCATCCTATGGCTACACCTTC
- TRBJ1-2 TRBV6-1 - CASSEDTFYGYTF TGTGCCAGCAGTGAAGATACTTTCTATGGCTACACCTTC
- TRBJ1-3 TRBV5-1 - CASSAGGSGNTIYF TGCGCCAGCAGCGCGGGGGGATCTGGAAACACCATATATTTT
TRBD1 TRBJ1-1 TRBV27 few CASRRTGLSTEAFF TGTGCCAGCAGGCGGACAGGGCTGTCCACTGAAGCTTTCTTT
TRBD1 TRBJ1-3 TRBV5-1 - CASSLGTGGAGNTIYF TGCGCCAGCAGCCTAGGGACAGGGGGCGCGGGAAACACCATATATTTT
TRBD2 TRBJ2-7 TRBV11-2 - CASSFGGTSYEQYF TGTGCCAGCAGCTTCGGGGGGACCTCCTACGAGCAGTACTTC
TRBD1 TRBJ2-5 TRBV10-3 - CAISEGTGGLETQYF TGTGCCATCAGTGAGGGGACAGGGGGGTTGGAGACCCAGTACTTC
TRBD2 TRBJ2-5 TRBV7-9 - CASSLGLASQETQYF TGTGCCAGCAGCTTAGGACTAGCGAGCCAAGAGACCCAGTACTTC
- TRBJ1-4 TRBV19 - CASSISPGKNEKLFF TGTGCCAGTAGTATTAGTCCAGGGAAAAATGAAAAACTGTTTTTT
- TRBJ2-7 TRBV9 - CASSVGTLPYEQYF TGTGCCAGCAGCGTCGGGACACTACCGTACGAGCAGTACTTC
- TRBJ2-2 TRBV10-3 once CAINPGGDNTGELFF TGTGCCATCAACCCCGGGGGAGATAACACCGGGGAGCTGTTTTTT
TRBD1 TRBJ1-2 TRBV5-1 - CASSPYGTGSYGYTF TGCGCCAGCAGCCCATACGGGACAGGGTCCTATGGCTACACCTTC
- TRBJ1-5 TRBV19 - CASSYNRGNQPQHF TGTGCCAGTAGCTATAATCGTGGCAATCAGCCCCAGCATTTT
TRBD1 TRBJ1-5 TRBV19 - CAGPGQGGSQPQHF TGTGCCGGCCCGGGACAGGGGGGAAGTCAGCCCCAGCATTTT
- TRBJ1-1 TRBV5-1 - CASSLFDMNTEAFF TGCGCCAGCAGCTTGTTTGACATGAACACTGAAGCTTTCTTT